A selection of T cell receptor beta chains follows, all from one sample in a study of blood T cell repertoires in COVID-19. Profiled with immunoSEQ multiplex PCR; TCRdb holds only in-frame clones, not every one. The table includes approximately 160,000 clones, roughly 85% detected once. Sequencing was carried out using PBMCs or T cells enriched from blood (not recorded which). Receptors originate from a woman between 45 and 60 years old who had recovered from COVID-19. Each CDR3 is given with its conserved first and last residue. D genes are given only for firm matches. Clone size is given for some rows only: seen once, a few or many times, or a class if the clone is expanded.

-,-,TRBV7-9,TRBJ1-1,CASSLIAGGTEAFF,TGTGCCAGCAGCTTAATTGCCGGGGGCACTGAAGCTTTCTTT
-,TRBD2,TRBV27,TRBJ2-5,CASSARPGGQETQYF,TGTGCCAGCAGTGCCCGGCCGGGGGGACAAGAGACCCAGTACTTC
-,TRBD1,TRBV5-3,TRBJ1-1,CARSPTGAAFF,TGTGCCAGAAGCCCAACAGGGGCCGCTTTCTTT
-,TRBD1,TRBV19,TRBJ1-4,CASTEGAAEKLFF,TGTGCCAGTACGGAGGGGGCGGCTGAAAAACTGTTTTTT
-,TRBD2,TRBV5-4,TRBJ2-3,CASSIRLAEASTDTQYF,TGTGCCAGCAGCATAAGACTAGCGGAGGCCAGCACAGATACGCAGTATTTT
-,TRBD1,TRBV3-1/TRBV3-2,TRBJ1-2,CASSPGTGLSNYGYTF,TGTGCCAGCAGTCCGGGGACAGGCCTATCTAACTATGGCTACACCTTC
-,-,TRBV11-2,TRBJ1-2,CASRRTDRPLNYGYTF,TGTGCCAGCAGGCGGACCGACAGGCCCCTTAACTATGGCTACACCTTC
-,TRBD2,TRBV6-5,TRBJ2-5,CASTRLAGVETQYF,TGTGCCAGCACACGACTAGCGGGAGTAGAGACCCAGTACTTC
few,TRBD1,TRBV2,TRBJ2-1,CASQRQGNDEQFF,TGTGCCAGCCAACGACAGGGGAACGATGAGCAGTTCTTC
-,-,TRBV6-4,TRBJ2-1,CASSDSTGSVNEQFF,TGTGCCAGCAGTGACTCGACCGGGTCAGTCAATGAGCAGTTCTTC
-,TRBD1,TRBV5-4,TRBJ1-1,CASSPTTGAGTEAFF,TGTGCCAGCAGCCCGACGACAGGGGCAGGGACTGAAGCTTTCTTT
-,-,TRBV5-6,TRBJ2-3,CASSLLPSVYSTDTQYF,TGTGCCAGCAGCTTGCTTCCTAGCGTCTATAGCACAGATACGCAGTATTTT
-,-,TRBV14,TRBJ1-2,CASSPLRRAGYYGYTF,TGTGCCAGCAGCCCCTTGAGGCGGGCCGGTTACTATGGCTACACCTTC
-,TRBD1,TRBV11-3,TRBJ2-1,CASSLVRGPYNEQFF,TGTGCCAGCAGCTTAGTAAGGGGGCCATACAATGAGCAGTTCTTC